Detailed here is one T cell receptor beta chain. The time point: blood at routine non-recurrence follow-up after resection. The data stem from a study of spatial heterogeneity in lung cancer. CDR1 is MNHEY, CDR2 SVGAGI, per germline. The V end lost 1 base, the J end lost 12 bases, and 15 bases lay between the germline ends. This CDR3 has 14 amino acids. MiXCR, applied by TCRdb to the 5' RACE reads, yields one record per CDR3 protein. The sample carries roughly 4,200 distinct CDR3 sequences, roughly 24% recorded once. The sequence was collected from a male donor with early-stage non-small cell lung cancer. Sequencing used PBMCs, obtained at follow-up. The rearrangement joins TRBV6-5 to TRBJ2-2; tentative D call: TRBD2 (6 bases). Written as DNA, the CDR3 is TGTGCCAGCAGTTACTTTAGTGGCGGGGCGCAGCTGTTTTTT. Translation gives CASSYFSGGAQLFF.